This T cell receptor beta chain was sequenced during a study of T cell responses to AZD1222 COVID-19 vaccine. Findings and limits, study-wide: Within unmutated variant regions lay the reported targets of nearly half of spike-specific TCRs. Every sample of the repertoires postdated the peak T cell response.

Data came from immunoSEQ multiplex PCR; TCRdb stores just in-frame clones and leaves some out. The sample lists 150,000 to 200,000 clones, about 95% occurring once. In the case of this clone: Its antigen is not known.

Unmatched junction bases numbered 6, after V lost 3 bases and J lost 5 bases. Germline assignment: CDR1 SGHKS and CDR2 YYEKEE (reference sequence). The CDR3 has 14 amino acids. This chain connects TRBV5-5 to TRBJ2-3, with 7 bases aligning to TRBD2. This TCR came from an adult in good health. The sample consisted of peripheral blood, taken on day 0 of AZD1222 vaccination. The CDR3 region is CASSSMTSLDTQYF. In DNA, the CDR3 is TGTGCCAGCAGCTCGATGACTAGCTTAGATACGCAGTATTTT.